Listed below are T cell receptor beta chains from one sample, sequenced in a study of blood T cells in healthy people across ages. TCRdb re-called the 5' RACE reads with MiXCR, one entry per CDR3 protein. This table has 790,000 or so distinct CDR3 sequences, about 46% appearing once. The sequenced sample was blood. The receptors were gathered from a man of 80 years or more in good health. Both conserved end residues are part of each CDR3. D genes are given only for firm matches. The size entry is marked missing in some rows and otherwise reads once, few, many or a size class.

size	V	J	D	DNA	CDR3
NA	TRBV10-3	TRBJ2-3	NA	TGTGCCATCAGTGAAGGGGGAACCAATCAGCCCCAGTATTTT	CAISEGGTNQPQYF
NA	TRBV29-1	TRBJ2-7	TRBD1	TGCAGCGTTGTTCCGGGACAGGGGGTAACCTACAATGAGCAGTACTTC	CSVVPGQGVTYNEQYF
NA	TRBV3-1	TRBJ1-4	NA	TGTGCCAGCAGTCCAAGGACCGGGCGTGGCGAAAAACTGTTTTTT	CASSPRTGRGEKLFF
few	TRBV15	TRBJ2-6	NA	TGTGCCACCAGCAGGAGGGAGGCTGGGGCCAACGTCCTGACTTTC	CATSRREAGANVLTF
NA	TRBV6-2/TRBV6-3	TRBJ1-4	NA	TGTGCCAGCAGTTCCGTTCGGGCGCGGAAAGAAGAAAAACTGTTTTTT	CASSSVRARKEEKLFF
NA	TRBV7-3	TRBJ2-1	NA	TGTGCCAGCAGCTTAACGAATAAGGATTGGAATGAGCAGTTCTTC	CASSLTNKDWNEQFF
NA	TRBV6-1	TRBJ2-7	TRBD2	TGTGCCAGCAGTGAACGGGAGGGATTGTACGAGCAGTACTTC	CASSEREGLYEQYF
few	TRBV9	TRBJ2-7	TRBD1	TGTGCCAGCAGCGTATCTCACAGGGGAGACTACGAGCAGTACTTC	CASSVSHRGDYEQYF
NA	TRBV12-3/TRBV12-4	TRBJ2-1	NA	TGTGCCAGCACCCTACAGGACCTGGGGGAGCAGTTCTTC	CASTLQDLGEQFF
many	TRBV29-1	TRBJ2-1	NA	TGCAGCCGACAGTATTACAATGAGCAGTTCTTC	CSRQYYNEQFF
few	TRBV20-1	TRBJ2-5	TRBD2	TGCAGTGCTGAGGTCATAGCGGGGCAAGAGACCCAGTACTTC	CSAEVIAGQETQYF
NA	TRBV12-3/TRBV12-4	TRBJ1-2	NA	TGTGCCAGCAGTTCAACAGACTATGGCTACACCTTC	CASSSTDYGYTF
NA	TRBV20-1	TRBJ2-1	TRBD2	TGCAGTGCTTCCCAGACTAGCGGGGGACACAATGAGCAGTTCTTC	CSASQTSGGHNEQFF
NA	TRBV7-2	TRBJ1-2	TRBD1	TGTGCCAGCAGCGCAAGGACAGGGGATGGGTATGGCTACACCTTC	CASSARTGDGYGYTF
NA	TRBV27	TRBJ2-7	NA	TGTGCCAGCAGCCCGGGCGATCTCGAGCAGTACTTC	CASSPGDLEQYF
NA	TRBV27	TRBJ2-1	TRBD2	TGTGCCAGCAAACGAGCGGGAGAATATGAGCAGTTCTTC	CASKRAGEYEQFF
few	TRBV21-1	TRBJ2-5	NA	TGTGCCAGCACCAGCAGATTTCGGACAGGGGTCGCGACTTTCCAAGAGACCCAGTACTTC	CASTSRFRTGVATFQETQYF
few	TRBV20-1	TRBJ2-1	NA	TGCAGTGCTGGCGGCTTTTTCCAGAAGGACGAGCAGTTCTTC	CSAGGFFQKDEQFF
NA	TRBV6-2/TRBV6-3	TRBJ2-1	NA	TGTGCCAGCAACCAACAGGCTAATGAGCAGTTCTTC	CASNQQANEQFF
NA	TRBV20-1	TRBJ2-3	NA	TGCAGTGCTAGTCCCGGGACGGCTGTCACAGATACGCAGTATTTT	CSASPGTAVTDTQYF
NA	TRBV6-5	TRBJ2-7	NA	TGTGCCAGCAGTGCAGTCCAACGCGCCTACGAGCAGTACTTC	CASSAVQRAYEQYF
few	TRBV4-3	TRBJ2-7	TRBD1	TGCGCCAGCAGCCAAGAGCCGGGACAGGGTTTTTACGAGCAGTACTTC	CASSQEPGQGFYEQYF
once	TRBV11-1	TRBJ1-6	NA	TGTGCCAGCAGCCCGGGACAAGCTAATTCACCCCTCCACTTT	CASSPGQANSPLHF
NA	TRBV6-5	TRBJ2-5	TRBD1	TGTGCCAGCAGTTACTCGAGGCAGGGGGCAGTCTTACAAGAGACCCAGTACTTC	CASSYSRQGAVLQETQYF
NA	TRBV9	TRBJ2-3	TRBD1	TGTGCCAGCAGCTTTTCTGGACAGGGCACAGATACGCAGTATTTT	CASSFSGQGTDTQYF